This T cell receptor (beta chain) was identified during a study of OX40 agonist ivuxolimab in advanced cancers. Study background: The dose-escalation group included hepatocellular carcinoma, melanoma, renal cell carcinoma and head and neck cancer. Study conclusions and caveats: Clones of CD4+ and CD8+ blood T cells grew by week 6 at doses of 0.1 to 3.0 mg/kg. Which antigen the expanded peripheral T cells recognized is unknown.

At cycle 4 day 1, cycle 7 day 1, and baseline, blood was sampled. V gave up 5 bases and J gave up 6 bases, with 10 bases separating them. Germline V gene lookup returns CDR1 MDHEN and CDR2 SYDVKM. There are 12 residues in the CDR3. Comments on this clone: Its antigen is unknown.

Produced via immunoSEQ multiplex PCR; TCRdb's table is partial and in-frame only. The sample has 60,000 to 100,000 clones; 85% to 95% are singletons. The sequence was collected from an adult with an advanced solid tumor such as melanoma, head and neck, liver or kidney cancer. This chain connects TRBV28 to TRBJ2-5; D uncertain. The starting material was CD4+ or CD8+ T cells sorted from blood, obtained in a trial of the OX40 agonist ivuxolimab. The CDR3 DNA is TGTGCCAGCAGTCCCCCAGGAAAGACCCAGTACTTC. Translation: CASSPPGKTQYF.